These 24 T cell receptor beta chains came from one sample sequenced in a study of shared clonotypes between healthy human individuals. The table came from immunoSEQ multiplex PCR; TCRdb's copy has only in-frame clones and leaves some out. The sample lists 1.6 million or so clones; approximately 98.5% were seen once. The sequenced sample consisted of naive CD4+ T cells sorted from blood. The subset was: CD45RA+ positively selected. The receptor set was obtained from a man aged 30 to 39 in good health.

The genes are TRBV7-2 and TRBJ2-3; D uncertain. Germline V gives CDR1 SGHTA, CDR2 FQGNSA. This CDR3 region has 14 residues. The V end was cut by 4 bases, the J end by 2 bases, with 10 bases between. CDR3 DNA: TGTGCCAGCAGCTCGGCGTGGGTCACAGATACGCAGTATTTT. Translated: CASSSAWVTDTQYF.

The chain is built from TRBV18 and TRBJ1-1, with 7 bases aligning to TRBD1. The CDR3 is 13 residues long. Germline loops: CDR1 KGHSH, CDR2 LQKENI. The V segment lost 5 bases and the J segment 4 bases; nucleotides outside the gene matches: 4. This chain's CDR3 is CASSSGQPTEAFF. CDR3 DNA: TGTGCCAGCTCATCGGGACAGCCCACTGAAGCTTTCTTT.

The chain carries TRBV2 and TRBJ2-7; TRBD1 matches 8 bases. V lost 6 bases and J lost 2; bases outside the gene matches: 9. This CDR3 contains 15 residues. Germline V CDR1 and CDR2: SNHLY, FYNNEI. CDR3 sequence (DNA): TGTGCCAGCAGCGTCAATCAGGGGGCCCCCTACGAGCAGTACTTC. It yields the protein CASSVNQGAPYEQYF.

The chain recombines TRBV12-5 with TRBJ2-7; 7 nucleotides match TRBD2. This CDR3 is 15 amino acids long. Germline CDR1 and CDR2: LGHNT and FRNRAP. Losses at the gene ends were 5 bases for V and 3 bases for J; bases not matched to a gene: 10. CDR3 in DNA: TGTGCTAGTGGTCTGGGGGTAGCGGGTTACTACGAGCAGTACTTC. This sequence encodes CASGLGVAGYYEQYF.

This clone was observed once. The chain joins TRBV27 to TRBJ1-1; 7 nucleotides align to TRBD1. In germline, CDR1 is MNHEY, CDR2 SMNVEV (reference sequence). The CDR3 runs to 12 residues. The trim removed 6 bases at V and 11 bases at J, leaving 9 bases unmatched. The chain's CDR3 is CASSSDRARAFF. The CDR3 region has the DNA TGTGCCAGCAGCTCCGACAGGGCTAGGGCTTTCTTT.

This chain connects TRBV28 to TRBJ2-7; D is possibly TRBD1 (6 bases). The V end lost 7 bases, the J end lost 0 bases, and 16 bases lay between the germline ends. The V gene's germline CDR1 is MDHEN and CDR2 SYDVKM. The CDR3 consists of 15 residues. The CDR3 DNA reads TGTGCCAGCACCTTTCGGGACATGTACTCCTACGAGCAGTACTTC. This codes for CASTFRDMYSYEQYF. Complete variable domain (other parts from reference TRBV28 and TRBJ2-7): DVKVTQSSRYLVKRTGEKVFLECVQDMDHENMFWYRQDPGLGLRLIYFSYDVKMKEKGDIPEGYSVSREKKERFSLILESASTNQTSMYLCASTFRDMYSYEQYFGPGTRLTVT.

The gene calls are TRBV7-8 and TRBJ2-7, with TRBD2 matching 11 bases. V shed 4 bases and J 6 bases; nucleotides not matched to a gene: 29. Germline assignment: CDR1 SGHVS and CDR2 FQNEAQ. This CDR3 has 22 amino acids. The CDR3 DNA follows: TGTGCCAGCAGCTCCACCATCGCACCGAGACTAGCGGGAATTCCCTCAGAGGGCGAGCAGTACTTC. Protein sequence: CASSSTIAPRLAGIPSEGEQYF.

A remark on this clone: Other nucleotide sequences from this sample produce the same CDR3. In nucleotides, the CDR3 is TGCAGCGTTGTTAAGGGTCCCACTGAAGCTTTCTTT. Translated, it gives CSVVKGPTEAFF. The chain joins TRBV29-1 to TRBJ1-1; D is unclear. Per the germline V gene, CDR1 is SQVTM and CDR2 is ANQGSEA. Deletions cut 4 bases from V and 4 bases from J, with 10 bases between. The CDR3 has 12 amino acids.

The chain couples TRBV30 to TRBJ1-2, with D unclear. CDR1 and CDR2 (germline): GTSNPN, SVGIG (reference sequence). V was pared by 0 bases and J by 4 bases, with 6 bases between. CDR3 length equals 12 residues. CDR3 sequence reads: CAWSVGFYGYTF. The CDR3 nucleotides are TGTGCCTGGAGTGTGGGCTTCTATGGCTACACCTTC. Together with reference TRBV30 and TRBJ1-2, the CDR3 gives the full variable domain: SQTIHQWPATLVQPVGSPLSLECTVEGTSNPNLYWYRQAAGRGLQLLFYSVGIGQISSEVPQNLSASRPQDRQFILSSKKLLLSDSGFYLCAWSVGFYGYTFGSGTRLTVV.

The chain recombines TRBV18 with TRBJ2-7; 8 nucleotides align to TRBD1. Germline lookup yields CDR1 KGHSH and CDR2 LQKENI. The CDR3 consists of 14 residues. Unmatched junction bases numbered 6, after V lost 6 bases and J lost 2 bases. CDR3 amino acids: CASSIGQGPYEQYF. CDR3 nucleotide sequence: TGTGCCAGCTCCATCGGACAGGGTCCCTACGAGCAGTACTTC.

V gene TRBV15 combines with J gene TRBJ2-2; D gene unclear. Germline CDR1 reads LNHNV; CDR2 reads YYDKDF (reference sequence). CDR3 size: 15 residues. V was cut by 2 bases and J by 2 bases, with 9 bases left in between. The CDR3 loop reads CATSRRALNTGELFF. The DNA for the CDR3 is TGTGCCACCAGCAGAAGGGCACTTAACACCGGGGAGCTGTTTTTT.

As concerns this clone: Distinct nucleotide sequences in the sample also encode this CDR3. The gene calls are TRBV18 and TRBJ1-5; 8 bases line up with TRBD1. The CDR3 has 15 amino acids. Trimming took 2 bases from V and 2 from J; bases not matched to a gene: 2. Per the germline V gene, CDR1 is KGHSH and CDR2 is LQKENI. CDR3 sequence reads: CASSPGTGGNQPQHF. The CDR3, as DNA: TGTGCCAGCTCACCAGGGACAGGCGGCAATCAGCCCCAGCATTTT.

V is TRBV30 and J is TRBJ1-1; TRBD1 might be the D (5 bases). CDR3 length: 13 amino acids. Germline CDR1 reads GTSNPN; CDR2 reads SVGIG (reference sequence). The CDR3 DNA follows: TGTGTCTACGGGGGGAAGATGAACACTGAAGCTTTCTTT. Translation gives CVYGGKMNTEAFF.

This rearrangement joins TRBV11-3 to TRBJ2-3, with TRBD2 matching 13 bases. The CDR3 loop spans 17 amino acids. The trim removed 1 base at V and 3 bases at J, leaving 4 bases unmatched. Germline CDR1 is SGHNT and CDR2 is YENEEA. The DNA for the CDR3 is TGTGCCAGCAGCTTAGGCCAGACTAGCGGGAGGACAGATACGCAGTATTTT. Protein sequence: CASSLGQTSGRTDTQYF. Filled out from reference TRBV11-3 and TRBJ2-3, the complete variable domain reads EAGVVQSPRYKIIEKKQPVAFWCNPISGHNTLYWYLQNLGQGPELLIRYENEEAVDDSQLPKDRFSAERLKGVDSTLKIQPAELGDSAVYLCASSLGQTSGRTDTQYFGPGTRLTVL.

This chain joins TRBV14 and TRBJ2-5; 8 positions agree with TRBD1. With 7 bases clipped from V and 4 bases from J, the junction kept 8 bases outside the gene matches. Germline CDR1 reads SGHDN; CDR2 reads FVKESK. CDR3 length: 14 residues. The CDR3 DNA reads as TGTGCCAGCACGGGGACAGGTTATGGAGAGACCCAGTACTTC. It is translated as CASTGTGYGETQYF. The full variable domain, rest sourced from reference TRBV14 and TRBJ2-5, is EAGVTQFPSHSVIEKGQTVTLRCDPISGHDNLYWYRRVMGKEIKFLLHFVKESKQDESGMPNNRFLAERTGGTYSTLKVQPAELEDSGVYFCASTGTGYGETQYFGPGTRLLVL.

With respect to this clone: Other nucleotide sequences in the sample specify the same CDR3. The chain carries TRBV5-1 and TRBJ1-2; TRBD1 aligns across 9 bases. The CDR3 is 14 amino acids. Per germline, CDR1 SGHRS and CDR2 YFSETQ. V was pared by 4 bases and J by 1 base, with 2 bases of the junction left unmatched. CDR3 DNA: TGCGCCAGCAGCCTGGGACAGGGTAACTATGGCTACACCTTC. It yields the protein CASSLGQGNYGYTF.

A remark on this clone: Different DNA sequences within this sample yield the same CDR3. The V call is TRBV5-1, the J call TRBJ2-7; TRBD1 matches 7 bases. Germline V gene data show CDR1 as SGHRS and CDR2 as YFSETQ. This CDR3 has 13 amino acids. Trimming removed 2 bases from V and 3 bases from J; junction bases left unmatched: 2. CDR3 DNA: TGCGCCAGCAGCTTACCAGGGGGCTACGAGCAGTACTTC. Translated, it gives CASSLPGGYEQYF.

With respect to this clone: Distinct nucleotide sequences in the sample also encode this CDR3. V gene TRBV6-5 combines with J gene TRBJ2-1; perhaps TRBD1 as D (6 bases). Germline loops: CDR1 MNHEY, CDR2 SVGAGI. Trimming removed 6 bases from V and 4 bases from J, with 10 bases in between. CDR3 length equals 13 residues. The CDR3 loop reads CASSRDTYNEQFF. The DNA of the CDR3 is TGTGCCAGCAGCCGGGACACTTACAATGAGCAGTTCTTC.

This chain connects TRBV14 to TRBJ2-1, with 10 bases matching TRBD2. The CDR3 is 16 amino acids. Germline CDR1 reads SGHDN; CDR2 reads FVKESK. V lost 1 base to trimming and J lost 4 bases; unmatched junction nucleotides: 4. CDR3 DNA: TGTGCCAGCAGCCAAGGGAATAGCGGGAGGTACAATGAGCAGTTCTTC. This translates into CASSQGNSGRYNEQFF.

The V call is TRBV7-9, the J call TRBJ1-5; D may be TRBD1 (6 bases). CDR1 and CDR2 from the germline V gene are SEHNR and FQNEAQ (reference sequence). Trimming cost V 10 bases and J 3 bases, with 16 bases left between them. The CDR3 has 14 amino acids. The CDR3 DNA sequence: TGTGCCATCACGACAGGTGGATTCAATCAGCCCCAGCATTTT. Translating gives CAITTGGFNQPQHF.

The chain links TRBV12-5 to TRBJ2-2; D is uncertain. Germline assignment: CDR1 LGHNT and CDR2 FRNRAP. V gave up 5 bases and J gave up 8 bases, with 6 bases separating them. The CDR3 contains 11 residues. The CDR3 DNA reads TGTGCTAGTGGTGTCCCGGGGGAGCTGTTTTTT. Protein product: CASGVPGELFF.

The chain recombines TRBV5-4 with TRBJ2-7; D may be TRBD2 (5 bases). Germline V CDR1 and CDR2: SGHNT, YYREEE (reference sequence). CDR3 length: 14 amino acids. The V end lost 6 bases, the J end lost 5 bases, and 18 bases lay between the germline ends. The CDR3 coding sequence is TGTGCCAGCAACTCGAACTCTAGCATACACGAGCAGTACTTC. Protein: CASNSNSSIHEQYF.

The V call is TRBV29-1, the J call TRBJ2-5; D is ambiguous. Trimming took off 7 bases at V and 5 bases at J, with 17 bases between the two ends. Germline V gene lookup returns CDR1 SQVTM and CDR2 ANQGSEA. The CDR3 sequence is 13 residues long. This CDR3 reads CSAAVSLVETQYF. In nucleotides, the CDR3 is TGCAGCGCCGCCGTAAGCTTGGTGGAGACCCAGTACTTC.

This chain uses TRBV11-3 with TRBJ2-1, with D possibly TRBD1 on 6 matching bases. CDR1 is SGHNT and CDR2 is YENEEA in the germline V gene. There are 13 residues in the CDR3. Trimming cost V 5 bases and J 8 bases, with 13 bases left between them. CDR3 region: CASSHRAGDEQFF. The CDR3 bases are TGTGCCAGCAGCCACAGGGCCGGCGATGAGCAGTTCTTC.